The 14 T cell receptor beta chains reported below all come from one sample, sequenced in a study of graft-versus-host responses after intestinal transplantation. Their antigens are not known. The protocol was immunoSEQ multiplex PCR, while the TCRdb copy is restricted to in-frame clones and leaves out a portion. The table has more than 95,000 clones, more than 75% seen once. The material was unstimulated CD4+ T cells sorted from spleen or lymph node cells, obtained before intestinal transplant. These receptors came from a human donor who received an intestinal transplant.

The V call is TRBV29-1, the J call TRBJ2-1; no clear D gene. V shed 4 bases and J shed 7 bases, with 14 bases lying between them. CDR3 size: 13 residues. CDR1 and CDR2 from the germline V gene are SQVTM and ANQGSEA. The CDR3 DNA follows: TGCAGCGTTGTTGGCATTTATCTTAATGAGCAGTTCTTC. It specifies CSVVGIYLNEQFF.

The chain is built from TRBV5-4 and TRBJ1-1; TRBD1 aligns across 9 bases. The CDR3 consists of 14 residues. CDR1 and CDR2 (germline): SGHNT, YYREEE (reference sequence). V shed 6 bases and J 7 bases; nucleotides not matched to a gene: 10. The CDR3 DNA sequence: TGTGCCAGCACCCCCCCACAGGGGGCGGGTGAAGCTTTCTTT. Amino acids: CASTPPQGAGEAFF.

The chain uses TRBV5-1 and TRBJ2-2; D tentatively fits TRBD1 or TRBD2 (7 bases each). V shed 4 bases and J shed 4 bases, with 17 bases lying between them. CDR3 size: 16 residues. Germline V gene data show CDR1 as SGHRS and CDR2 as YFSETQ. The CDR3 sequence is CASSVEGGGSTGELFF. The CDR3 DNA follows: TGCGCCAGCAGCGTTGAGGGAGGGGGCAGCACCGGGGAGCTGTTTTTT. Filled out from reference TRBV5-1 and TRBJ2-2, the complete variable domain reads KAGVTQTPRYLIKTRGQQVTLSCSPISGHRSVSWYQQTPGQGLQFLFEYFSETQRNKGNFPGRFSGRQFSNSRSEMNVSTLELGDSALYLCASSVEGGGSTGELFFGEGSRLTVL.

The table lists this clone with a few counts. The V and J genes are TRBV19 and TRBJ2-7; TRBD1 aligns across 7 bases. CDR3 length: 14 residues. Germline loops: CDR1 LNHDA, CDR2 SQIVND (reference sequence). Losses at the gene ends were 9 bases for V and 2 bases for J; bases not matched to a gene: 10. This CDR3 is CASAPRDRTYEQYF. The CDR3 nucleotides are TGTGCCAGCGCCCCCCGGGACAGAACCTACGAGCAGTACTTC.

V gene TRBV2 combines with J gene TRBJ1-2, with 7 bases lining up with TRBD1. J was trimmed by 3 bases and V by 6 bases; bases with no gene match: 13. Germline CDR1 SNHLY, CDR2 FYNNEI. The CDR3 sequence is 16 residues long. The CDR3: CASRRGGTDWDYGYTF. The CDR3 DNA is TGTGCCAGCAGGAGGGGGGGGACAGATTGGGACTATGGCTACACCTTC.

The chain recombines TRBV19 with TRBJ1-6; no reliable D call. Germline assignment: CDR1 LNHDA and CDR2 SQIVND (reference sequence). The CDR3 loop spans 17 amino acids. V lost 3 bases and J lost 8, with 20 bases in between. The CDR3 region has the DNA TGTGCCAGTAGTATCGGTCCGGGTCTTACCCTTCATTCACCCCTCCACTTT. It yields the protein CASSIGPGLTLHSPLHF.

V gene TRBV6-5 combines with J gene TRBJ1-5; D remains ambiguous. The CDR3 extends over 14 amino acids. The germline V and J ends were trimmed by 10 bases and 12 bases, with 25 bases remaining between them. CDR1 is MNHEY and CDR2 is SVGAGI in the germline V gene. The CDR3 sequence: CAIGERSFLSLQHF. The CDR3 bases are TGTGCCATCGGAGAGAGGAGCTTTCTATCACTCCAGCATTTT.

The chain has TRBV10-2 and TRBJ2-3; 9 positions agree with TRBD2. J gave up 2 bases and V 7 bases, and 10 bases lay outside the gene matches. The CDR3 is 16 amino acids. Germline CDR1 reads WSHSY; CDR2 reads SAAADI. CDR3 in amino acids: CASKMGLAGITDTQYF. CDR3 DNA: TGCGCCAGCAAAATGGGGCTAGCGGGGATCACAGATACGCAGTATTTT.

The rearrangement joins TRBV16 to TRBJ2-7; D remains unclear. Germline V gene lookup returns CDR1 KGHSY and CDR2 FQNENV. Trimming took 0 bases from V and 1 from J, leaving 10 bases between them. The CDR3 extends over 15 amino acids. The CDR3: CASSQSSNGSYEQYF. The CDR3 DNA reads as TGTGCCAGCAGCCAATCGTCTAACGGATCCTACGAGCAGTACTTC. The full variable domain, with the rest looked up from reference TRBV16 and TRBJ2-7, is GEEVAQTPKHLVRGEGQKAKLYCAPIKGHSYVFWYQQVLKNEFKFLISFQNENVFDETGMPKERFSAKCLPNSPCSLEIQATKLEDSAVYFCASSQSSNGSYEQYFGPGTRLTVT.

Written as DNA, the CDR3 is TGTGCCAGCTCTGGCCTTACAGTGGGCGGCGAAAAACTGTTTTTT. This codes for CASSGLTVGGEKLFF. The chain uses TRBV18 and TRBJ1-4; no clear D gene. CDR1 and CDR2 from the germline V gene are KGHSH and LQKENI. The CDR3 loop spans 15 amino acids. V was cut by 6 bases and J by 8 bases, with 19 bases left in between.

The table lists this clone with a count of one. This chain joins TRBV13 and TRBJ2-3; D call uncertain. Trimming removed 5 bases at V and 3 bases at J, with 3 bases between. CDR1 PRHDT and CDR2 FYEKMQ come from the germline V gene (reference sequence). The CDR3 is made up of 11 amino acids. CDR3 region: CASSVTDTQYF. CDR3 in DNA: TGTGCCAGCAGCGTAACAGATACGCAGTATTTT.

The chain uses TRBV15 and TRBJ1-2; 8 bases line up with TRBD1. From germline, CDR1 is LNHNV and CDR2 YYDKDF (reference sequence). V lost 4 bases, J lost 6 bases, and 7 bases stayed unmatched. The CDR3 is 14 residues long. CDR3: CATSTLDRGDGYTF. The CDR3 bases are TGTGCCACCAGCACCCTCGACAGGGGAGATGGCTACACCTTC.

J is TRBJ1-6 and V is TRBV5-1; possible D gene TRBD1, 6 bases. The CDR3 is 14 amino acids. V was shortened by 2 bases and J by 9 bases, with 12 bases between the two germline ends. Germline V gene data show CDR1 as SGHRS and CDR2 as YFSETQ. CDR3: CASSFGRGGSPLHF. The CDR3 nucleotides are TGCGCCAGCAGCTTTGGCAGGGGTGGTTCACCCCTCCACTTT.

This chain connects TRBV5-1 to TRBJ1-2; D gene unclear. The germline gives CDR1 SGHRS, CDR2 YFSETQ. V lost 0 bases to trimming and J lost 4 bases, with 7 bases between them. The CDR3 covers 13 residues. The CDR3 sequence: CASSLDVAYGYTF. The DNA for the CDR3 is TGCGCCAGCAGCTTGGATGTCGCCTATGGCTACACCTTC.